This is a list of T cell receptor beta chains from one sample in a study of blood T cell repertoires in COVID-19. Sequencing used immunoSEQ multiplex PCR; TCRdb keeps in-frame clones, though not all of them. This table holds around 63,000 clones, approximately 90% found once. Sequencing was carried out using peripheral blood. These TCRs come from a woman older than 75 with acute or convalescent COVID-19. The CDR3 runs from the conserved cysteine through the conserved F or W. A D gene is named only where the DNA matches it firmly. Where a row states a size, it is once, few, many or the class of an expanded clone; other rows omit it.

>-|TRBJ1-5|TRBV19|-
TGTGCCAGTAGTGAGGGGGTCAGGCGTAGCAATCAGCCCCAGCATTTT
CASSEGVRRSNQPQHF
>TRBD1|TRBJ1-5|TRBV7-2|-
TGTGCCAGCAGCCCCGAAGGGACAGATAGCAATCAGCCCCAGCATTTT
CASSPEGTDSNQPQHF
>TRBD1|TRBJ2-1|TRBV7-6|-
TGTGCCAGCAGCTCACGACAGGGGAGCTCCTACAATGAGCAGTTCTTC
CASSSRQGSSYNEQFF
>TRBD1|TRBJ2-3|TRBV7-3|-
TGTGCCAGCAGCCTCGCCAGGACAGGGACAGATACGCAGTATTTT
CASSLARTGTDTQYF
>-|TRBJ2-7|TRBV5-1|-
TGCGCCAGCAGCTTGGCCGGGAACTACGAGCAGTACTTC
CASSLAGNYEQYF
>-|TRBJ1-2|TRBV2|-
TGTGCCAGCAGTGGACAGGCGACGATCTATGGCTACACCTTC
CASSGQATIYGYTF
>TRBD1|TRBJ2-3|TRBV2|-
TGTGCCAGCAGGTCCAGGGGGCGAGGCACAGATACGCAGTATTTT
CASRSRGRGTDTQYF
>TRBD1|TRBJ1-6|TRBV27|-
TGTGCCAGCAGTTCGACAGGGTCGAATTCACCCCTCCACTTT
CASSSTGSNSPLHF
>-|TRBJ1-4|TRBV19|-
TGTGCCTCCCGCCGGGGTACTAATGAAAAACTGTTTTTT
CASRRGTNEKLFF
>TRBD1|TRBJ1-1|TRBV18|-
TGTGCCAGCTCACCACCGGAGGGGGCAGCCACTGAAGCTTTCTTT
CASSPPEGAATEAFF
>-|TRBJ2-3|TRBV9|once
TGTGCCAGCAGCGCTCGTCGGTCGACAGATACGCAGTATTTT
CASSARRSTDTQYF
>TRBD2|TRBJ2-5|TRBV3-1/TRBV3-2|-
TGTGCCAGCAGCCCGGGACTAGCGGGATGGGACGGGACCCAGTACTTC
CASSPGLAGWDGTQYF
>-|TRBJ1-2|TRBV30|-
TGTGCCTGGAGTCGTTCGGGGACATATGGCTACACCTTC
CAWSRSGTYGYTF
>TRBD1|TRBJ1-2|TRBV27|-
TGTGCCAGCAGTTTGACAGGGACCCATGGCTACACCTTC
CASSLTGTHGYTF
>-|TRBJ1-2|TRBV12-3/TRBV12-4|-
TGTGCCAGCAGTTTACCGCCAGGGCAAGGCTACACCTTC
CASSLPPGQGYTF